The 25 T cell receptor beta chains presented below share a single source sample, sequenced in a study of shared clonotypes between healthy human individuals. Profiling relied on immunoSEQ multiplex PCR, and the TCRdb table lists in-frame clones only, not all of them. The table lists about 1 million clones, about 70% of them singletons. Sequencing was performed on memory CD4+ T cells sorted from blood. Sample subset: CD45RA-negative fraction. These receptors came from a man between 18 and 29 years old in good health.

The chain has TRBV7-9 and TRBJ1-6; D ambiguous. Trimming shortened V by 8 bases and J by 10 bases, and 15 bases separated the two germline ends. Germline CDR1 and CDR2: SEHNR and FQNEAQ (reference sequence). This CDR3 is built from 13 residues. CDR3 protein: CASVRGPRSPLHF. CDR3 sequence (DNA): TGTGCCAGCGTACGAGGGCCGCGGTCACCCCTCCACTTT. Full variable domain (remainder filled in from reference TRBV7-9 and TRBJ1-6): DTGVSQNPRHKITKRGQNVTFRCDPISEHNRLYWYRQTLGQGPEFLTYFQNEAQLEKSRLLSDRFSAERPKGSFSTLEIQRTEQGDSAMYLCASVRGPRSPLHFGNGTRLTVT.

The rearrangement joins TRBV19 to TRBJ2-1; D is unresolved. Germline V gives CDR1 LNHDA, CDR2 SQIVND (reference sequence). This CDR3 has 14 amino acids. V dropped 6 bases and J dropped 2 bases, with 11 bases sitting between them. The CDR3 spells CASRRTSPYNEQFF. The CDR3 nucleotides read TGTGCCAGTAGAAGGACCTCACCCTACAATGAGCAGTTCTTC.

The sample holds one count of this clone. V usage is TRBV4-1 and J usage is TRBJ2-5; 8 bases align to TRBD1. In germline, CDR1 is MGHRA, CDR2 YSYEKL. The V gene end was trimmed by 2 bases and the J gene end by 5 bases; junction bases not matched to a gene: 10. The CDR3 is 16 residues long. The CDR3, as DNA: TGCGCCAGCAGCCAACTCCCGGGACAGGCGTACGAGACCCAGTACTTC. Protein: CASSQLPGQAYETQYF.

This chain connects TRBV7-2 to TRBJ1-1; 8 positions agree with TRBD1. This CDR3 is built from 16 residues. The junction had 14 bases not matched to a gene; V was cut back by 10 bases and J by 1 base. In germline, CDR1 is SGHTA, CDR2 FQGNSA. The CDR3 reads CATKPGQGASNTEAFF. CDR3 in DNA: TGTGCCACCAAACCCGGACAGGGTGCATCGAACACTGAAGCTTTCTTT. The whole variable domain, remainder taken from reference TRBV7-2 and TRBJ1-1, is GAGVSQSPSNKVTEKGKDVELRCDPISGHTALYWYRQSLGQGLEFLIYFQGNSAPDKSGLPSDRFSAERTGGSVSTLTIQRTQQEDSAVYLCATKPGQGASNTEAFFGQGTRLTVV.

The rearrangement joins TRBV7-8 to TRBJ2-5; 7 bases match TRBD1. The ends lost 4 bases at V and 2 bases at J; junction bases unmatched: 10. The CDR3 has 16 amino acids. Germline CDR1 SGHVS, CDR2 FQNEAQ. The CDR3 DNA is TGTGCCAGCAGCTCAGCGACAGGGTACCGACAAGAGACCCAGTACTTC. Protein product: CASSSATGYRQETQYF.

A few counts support this clone. The chain has TRBV18 and TRBJ2-2; D uncertain. Germline V gene data show CDR1 as KGHSH and CDR2 as LQKENI. The V and J ends lost 5 bases and 6 bases respectively, with 13 bases between them. This CDR3 is built from 14 residues. The CDR3 loop reads CASSSQRPAGELFF. The CDR3, as DNA: TGTGCCAGCTCATCCCAACGGCCTGCCGGGGAGCTGTTTTTT.

The chain employs TRBV7-2 and TRBJ2-1, with 14 bases aligning to TRBD2. Germline V gene data show CDR1 as SGHTA and CDR2 as FQGNSA. This CDR3 has 16 amino acids. Germline trimming cut 4 bases from V and 7 bases from J; bases unmatched to any gene: 6. CDR3 nucleotide sequence: TGTGCCAGCAGCTACGGACTAGCGGGAGGTGAAAATGAGCAGTTCTTC. Its protein is CASSYGLAGGENEQFF.

This clone was seen a handful of times. V is TRBV27 and J is TRBJ1-5; TRBD1 agrees at 8 bases. V shed 4 bases and J 2 bases; nucleotides not matched to a gene: 4. CDR1 and CDR2 from the germline V gene are MNHEY and SMNVEV (reference sequence). This CDR3 has 15 residues. CDR3 residues: CASSSLTGGNQPQHF. Here the CDR3 DNA reads TGTGCCAGCAGTTCACTGACAGGGGGCAATCAGCCCCAGCATTTT.

The chain recombines TRBV7-9 with TRBJ1-2; D is unresolved. The CDR3 extends over 16 amino acids. V dropped 1 base and J dropped 4 bases, with 16 bases sitting between them. Germline CDR1 and CDR2: SEHNR and FQNEAQ (reference sequence). The CDR3 spells CASSLDWASAPYGYTF. The CDR3 nucleotides read TGTGCCAGCAGCTTAGACTGGGCATCAGCGCCCTATGGCTACACCTTC.

The J gene is TRBJ1-5, the V gene TRBV5-6, with D uncertain. Deletions cut 2 bases from V and 4 bases from J, with 4 bases between. CDR1 and CDR2 from the germline V gene are SGHDT and YYEEEE. The length of the CDR3 is 12 residues. This CDR3 is CASSFRNQPQHF. CDR3 in DNA: TGTGCCAGCAGCTTTAGAAATCAGCCCCAGCATTTT.

V gene TRBV5-1 combines with J gene TRBJ2-1; possibly TRBD1 for D (6 bases). The ends were cut back, 0 bases at V and 8 bases at J, with 12 bases in the middle. The CDR3 is 14 residues long. Germline assignment: CDR1 SGHRS and CDR2 YFSETQ. The CDR3 DNA sequence: TGCGCCAGCAGCTTGGGAGACAGGTCTCATGAGCAGTTCTTC. Amino acids: CASSLGDRSHEQFF.

The chain uses TRBV30 and TRBJ1-5, with D hard to call. Germline CDR1 and CDR2: GTSNPN and SVGIG (reference sequence). V lost 1 base to trimming and J lost 0 bases, with 10 bases between them. This CDR3 is built from 15 residues. CDR3 bases: TGTGCCTGGAGTGCTCAAGGGTTTAGCAATCAGCCCCAGCATTTT. Its translation is CAWSAQGFSNQPQHF.

The chain is built from TRBV7-2 and TRBJ2-1; D might be TRBD2 (6 bases). V was trimmed by 5 bases and J by 5 bases, leaving 22 bases between them. The CDR3 runs to 17 residues. Germline V gives CDR1 SGHTA, CDR2 FQGNSA. The CDR3 DNA follows: TGTGCCAGCAGCCGAAAGACTCGGGACTGGGTACACAATGAGCAGTTCTTC. Protein sequence: CASSRKTRDWVHNEQFF.

The chain links TRBV9 to TRBJ1-1, with D hard to call. Germline CDR1 reads SGDLS; CDR2 reads YYNGEE. V was clipped by 3 bases and J by 6 bases, with 12 bases between them. This CDR3 has 13 amino acids. CDR3: CASSETPGSEAFF. The DNA for the CDR3 is TGTGCCAGCAGCGAGACCCCTGGGTCTGAAGCTTTCTTT.

This chain links TRBV28 with TRBJ2-1; 7 nucleotides match TRBD2. The CDR3 consists of 16 residues. Germline trimming cut 4 bases from V and 6 bases from J; bases unmatched to any gene: 12. CDR1 is MDHEN and CDR2 is SYDVKM in the germline V gene. In DNA form, the CDR3 reads TGTGCCAGCAGTTCCTCCAAGGGAGGGTTTTCCAATGAGCAGTTCTTC. This codes for CASSSSKGGFSNEQFF.

The genes are TRBV5-4 and TRBJ1-2; D is unclear. The V gene lost 0 bases and the J gene lost 4 bases, with 7 bases spanning the gap. Looked up from germline, CDR1 is SGHNT and CDR2 is YYREEE (reference sequence). The CDR3 spans 13 residues. This CDR3 reads CASSLGVFYGYTF. DNA of the CDR3: TGTGCCAGCAGCTTGGGTGTTTTCTATGGCTACACCTTC.

The rearrangement links TRBV10-3 to TRBJ1-2; D gene ambiguous. With 7 bases removed from V and 7 bases from J, the gap between germline ends came to 16 bases. There are 13 residues in the CDR3. Germline V gene sequence: CDR1 ENHRY, CDR2 SYGVKD. The CDR3 here is CAITPMEDVGYTF. CDR3 coding DNA: TGTGCCATCACTCCGATGGAGGACGTTGGCTACACCTTC.

The genes are TRBV30 and TRBJ2-2; TRBD2 is a possible D gene (5 bases). The V gene lost 6 bases and the J gene lost 4 bases, with 21 bases spanning the gap. Germline values: CDR1 GTSNPN, CDR2 SVGIG (reference sequence). This CDR3 has 16 amino acids. For the CDR3, the DNA is TGTGCCTGTCCGGGGTGGGCCCCAATCCCCACCGGGGAGCTGTTTTTT. Translating it yields CACPGWAPIPTGELFF.

The table lists this clone with a few counts. CDR3 region: CASSLMENTEAFF. The DNA of the CDR3 is TGCGCCAGCAGCTTGATGGAGAACACTGAAGCTTTCTTT. This chain joins TRBV5-1 and TRBJ1-1; the D is unclear. V lost 1 base and J 1 base, leaving 5 bases between the germline ends. Germline V gene data show CDR1 as SGHRS and CDR2 as YFSETQ. The CDR3 contains 13 residues.

The J gene is TRBJ2-7, the V gene TRBV27, with 7 nucleotides matching TRBD2. The CDR3 is 13 residues long. The V gene's germline CDR1 is MNHEY and CDR2 SMNVEV (reference sequence). V was pared by 4 bases and J by 6 bases, with 6 bases of the junction left unmatched. In DNA form, the CDR3 reads TGTGCCAGCAGTTCCGCGACTAGCCGCGAGCAGTACTTC. It codes for CASSSATSREQYF.

The chain combines TRBV7-9 with TRBJ2-7; D is unresolved. The closer fit of TRBJ2-1 to the DNA end suggests the J call may be wrong. From germline, CDR1 is SEHNR and CDR2 FQNEAQ (reference sequence). The CDR3 consists of 11 residues. The CDR3 here is CASSPRAEQFF. DNA of the CDR3: TGTGCCAGCAGCCCGCGCGCCGAGCAGTTCTTC.

The chain couples TRBV9 to TRBJ2-1; D not certain. V lost 0 bases, J lost 5 bases, and 12 bases lay in between. CDR3 length: 15 amino acids. Germline V gene sequence: CDR1 SGDLS, CDR2 YYNGEE. The DNA of the CDR3 is TGTGCCAGCAGCGTAGGGTCCGGCGGAAACAATGAGCAGTTCTTC. The encoded protein is CASSVGSGGNNEQFF.

The chain has TRBV5-1 and TRBJ1-6, with D possibly matching TRBD1 (5 bases). The CDR3 is 14 amino acids. CDR1 is SGHRS, CDR2 YFSETQ, per germline. Trimming shortened V by 4 bases and J by 7 bases, and 12 bases separated the two germline ends. The CDR3 nucleotides are TGCGCCAGCAGCAGCAGGGTAGTCAATTCACCCCTCCACTTT. This encodes CASSSRVVNSPLHF.

This clone was seen a few times. The CDR3 DNA follows: TGTGCCAGCAGTTTCTTGCGGGGCGGCCAGCCCCAGCATTTT. As protein: CASSFLRGGQPQHF. This chain uses TRBV28 with TRBJ1-5; TRBD1 is a possible D gene (5 bases). Germline-derived CDR1 and CDR2 are MDHEN and SYDVKM. The CDR3 covers 14 residues. The ends were cut back, 3 bases at V and 7 bases at J, with 13 bases in the middle.

The J gene is TRBJ1-5, the V gene TRBV7-2, with D possibly being TRBD1 (5 bases). The germline gives CDR1 SGHTA, CDR2 FQGNSA. This CDR3 contains 13 residues. Trimming removed 5 bases at V and 7 bases at J, with 12 bases between. In DNA, the CDR3 is TGTGCCAGCAGCCCAGGGTCACGGCAGCCCCAGCATTTT. Encoded protein: CASSPGSRQPQHF. Using reference TRBV7-2 and TRBJ1-5 for the parts outside the CDR3, the full variable domain is GAGVSQSPSNKVTEKGKDVELRCDPISGHTALYWYRQSLGQGLEFLIYFQGNSAPDKSGLPSDRFSAERTGGSVSTLTIQRTQQEDSAVYLCASSPGSRQPQHFGDGTRLSIL.